Each of the 20 T cell receptor beta chains below was sequenced from the same sample in a study of T cells in Graves' hyperthyroidism and ophthalmopathy. RNA transcripts gave rise to amplified TCR beta CDR3 regions. TCR CDR3 regions were first amplified by RT-PCR with HTBI primers. From the multiplex PCR reads, TCRdb called clonotypes with MiXCR, one entry per CDR3 protein. The data hold about 600,000 distinct CDR3 sequences, with around 15% observed a single time. The material sequenced was blood. The receptor set was obtained from a woman aged 40 to 50 with Graves' ophthalmopathy.

This clonotype was seen repeatedly, ten times or more. The chain is built from TRBV5-1 and TRBJ1-2; D not resolved. V lost 2 bases, J lost 4 bases, and 21 bases lay in between. Germline assignment: CDR1 SGHRS and CDR2 YFSETQ. The CDR3 runs to 17 residues. The CDR3 is CASSLSDGRWQLYGYTF. The CDR3 DNA reads TGCGCCAGCAGCTTAAGCGACGGCAGGTGGCAGCTCTATGGCTACACCTTC.

This clonotype was seen at least ten times. The rearrangement joins TRBV6-1 to TRBJ2-6; D perhaps matches TRBD2 (5 bases). V was trimmed by 7 bases and J by 1 base, leaving 11 bases between them. The germline CDR1 and CDR2 sequences are MNHNS and SASEGT. This CDR3 comprises 15 residues. DNA of the CDR3: TGTGCCAGCACCCGCTCGGGGTCTGGGGCCAACGTCCTGACTTTC. Translation: CASTRSGSGANVLTF.

This chain connects TRBV6-2 or TRBV6-3 to TRBJ2-5; maybe TRBD2 (6 bases). Germline CDR1 is MNHEY and CDR2 is SVGEGT. CDR3 length: 12 residues. V was clipped by 5 bases and J by 5 bases, with 9 bases between them. The CDR3 protein is CASSRGSETQYF. CDR3 in DNA: TGTGCCAGCAGTCGGGGGAGTGAGACCCAGTACTTC.

At least ten counts were recorded for this clonotype. CDR3 sequence (DNA): TGTGCCTGGAGTGTCCCTGTACAGGGGTATGGCTACACCTTC. Its protein product is CAWSVPVQGYGYTF. The chain carries TRBV30 and TRBJ1-2; TRBD1 agrees at 7 bases. Losses at the gene ends were 0 bases for V and 5 bases for J; bases not matched to a gene: 6. The CDR3 loop spans 14 amino acids. Germline CDR1 reads GTSNPN; CDR2 reads SVGIG (reference sequence). Combining the CDR3 with reference TRBV30 and TRBJ1-2 gives the whole variable domain SQTIHQWPATLVQPVGSPLSLECTVEGTSNPNLYWYRQAAGRGLQLLFYSVGIGQISSEVPQNLSASRPQDRQFILSSKKLLLSDSGFYLCAWSVPVQGYGYTFGSGTRLTVV.

V usage is TRBV14 and J usage is TRBJ2-1; 9 positions match TRBD2. J gave up 4 bases and V 0 bases, and 7 bases lay outside the gene matches. CDR1 is SGHDN, CDR2 FVKESK, per germline. The CDR3 has 17 residues. The CDR3 is CASSQDWAGGVYNEQFF. In DNA, the CDR3 is TGTGCCAGCAGCCAAGACTGGGCGGGGGGGGTTTACAATGAGCAGTTCTTC.

Ten or more counts support this clonotype. The chain uses TRBV20-1 and TRBJ2-3, with D perhaps matching TRBD1 (5 bases). The CDR3 sequence is 13 residues long. Trimming cost V 6 bases and J 1 base, with 11 bases left between them. The germline V gene encodes CDR1 DFQATT and CDR2 SNEGSKA (reference sequence). The CDR3 here is CSAPTGGTDTQYF. DNA of the CDR3: TGCAGTGCCCCAACAGGAGGCACAGATACGCAGTATTTT.

This clonotype was observed a few times. The rearrangement joins TRBV9 to TRBJ1-1, with 8 bases aligning to TRBD1. The J segment lost 0 bases and the V segment lost 0 bases, leaving 4 bases of the junction unmatched. The V gene's germline CDR1 is SGDLS and CDR2 YYNGEE. The CDR3 has 16 residues. The CDR3 here is CASSVAPTGVNTEAFF. DNA of the CDR3: TGTGCCAGCAGCGTAGCCCCGACAGGGGTGAACACTGAAGCTTTCTTT.

This clonotype showed up many times. The V and J genes are TRBV2 and TRBJ1-6, with 8 positions matching TRBD1. CDR1 SNHLY and CDR2 FYNNEI come from the germline V gene. V dropped 4 bases and J dropped 10; count of bases not matched to a gene: 9. This CDR3 region has 15 residues. The CDR3 coding sequence is TGTGCCAGCAGTGCGCAGGGACAGGAGATGTCACCCCTCCACTTT. Its translation is CASSAQGQEMSPLHF.

The table lists this clonotype with a few counts. This chain uses TRBV10-2 with TRBJ2-7; 8 bases match TRBD2. V lost 2 bases to trimming and J lost 4 bases; unmatched junction nucleotides: 7. The CDR3 is 15 amino acids. CDR1 is WSHSY and CDR2 is SAAADI in the germline V gene. The CDR3 region is CASSEPAGVSYEQYF. As DNA, the CDR3 is TGCGCCAGCAGTGAGCCAGCGGGAGTATCGTACGAGCAGTACTTC.

As to this clonotype: Since a much larger clone is just one base distant, this may be a read error. This chain joins TRBV6-5 and TRBJ1-1, with TRBD1 matching over 9 bases. This CDR3 comprises 15 residues. CDR1 and CDR2 (germline): MNHEY, SVGAGI. Trimming removed 6 bases from V and 1 base from J; junction bases left unmatched: 6. CDR3 amino acids: CASRLTGGANTEAFF. CDR3 coding DNA: TGTGCCAGCAGGTTAACAGGGGGCGCGAACACTGAAGCTTTCTTT.

This clonotype has at least ten counts. This sequence joins TRBV18 and TRBJ2-1; 7 nucleotides line up with TRBD2. The CDR3 has 13 amino acids. The trim removed 6 bases at V and 9 bases at J, leaving 8 bases unmatched. Germline CDR1 reads KGHSH; CDR2 reads LQKENI. As DNA, the CDR3 is TGTGCCAGCTCCCCAAGGGAGGGGAGTGAGCAGTTCTTC. Translated: CASSPREGSEQFF.

The table lists this clonotype with many counts. V and J are TRBV3-1 and TRBJ1-5; no firm D call. The CDR3 contains 14 residues. Germline V gene data show CDR1 as LGHDT and CDR2 as YNNKEL (reference sequence). V was clipped by 8 bases and J by 0 bases, with 11 bases between them. In DNA, the CDR3 is TGTGCCAGCGGGTGGGGAAATAGCAATCAGCCCCAGCATTTT. Translated, it gives CASGWGNSNQPQHF.

The chain joins TRBV2 to TRBJ2-2; 7 bases fit TRBD1. CDR1 and CDR2 (germline): SNHLY, FYNNEI. The CDR3 covers 15 residues. J was trimmed by 6 bases and V by 2 bases; bases with no gene match: 6. The CDR3 loop is CASSESPGGSGELFF. In DNA form, the CDR3 reads TGTGCCAGCAGTGAATCTCCAGGGGGTTCCGGGGAGCTGTTTTTT.

Ten or more counts support this clonotype. The rearrangement uses TRBV27 and TRBJ2-7, with 8 bases identical to TRBD2. V was clipped by 6 bases and J by 4 bases; unmatched bases: 11. The CDR3 has 15 residues. Germline CDR1 and CDR2: MNHEY and SMNVEV (reference sequence). The CDR3 loop is CASRERAGEGYEQYF. The CDR3 bases are TGTGCCAGCAGGGAGAGAGCGGGAGAAGGGTACGAGCAGTACTTC.

This clonotype was counted between two and nine times. This rearrangement joins TRBV6-4 to TRBJ2-2; D unclear. This CDR3 spans 15 amino acids. V was cut by 8 bases and J by 5 bases, with 18 bases left in between. From germline, CDR1 is MRHNA and CDR2 SNTAGT. The CDR3 DNA follows: TGTGCCAGCCAAGCATCGGCGGCGTATACCGGGGAGCTGTTTTTT. It encodes CASQASAAYTGELFF.

This clonotype was counted many times. The V call is TRBV7-2, the J call TRBJ2-1; D is undetermined. The germline V gene has CDR1 SGHTA and CDR2 FQGNSA. Deletions cut 2 bases from V and 10 bases from J, with 12 bases between. The CDR3 sequence is 13 residues long. The CDR3 sequence is CASSLLNSREQFF. For the CDR3, the DNA is TGTGCCAGCAGCTTATTGAACAGTCGAGAGCAGTTCTTC.

Turning to this clonotype: A read error may explain this, as a much larger clone is one base away. The rearrangement uses TRBV6-5 and TRBJ1-1; D is undetermined. This CDR3 comprises 15 residues. The V gene's germline CDR1 is MNHEY and CDR2 SVGAGI. The CDR3 spells CTSSYEWERNTEAFF. The CDR3 DNA sequence: TGTACCAGCAGTTACGAATGGGAAAGGAACACTGAAGCTTTCTTT.

This clonotype was recorded at least ten times. V is TRBV28 and J is TRBJ2-2; TRBD1 matches at 7 bases. Germline V gene data show CDR1 as MDHEN and CDR2 as SYDVKM. This CDR3 comprises 15 residues. Unmatched junction bases numbered 5, after V lost 3 bases and J lost 4 bases. CDR3 in DNA: TGTGCCAGCAGTTTCGGGGCAGGGGGCACCGGGGAGCTGTTTTTT. This codes for CASSFGAGGTGELFF.

In this sample, this clonotype turned up many times. The V call is TRBV2, the J call TRBJ2-2, with unresolved D. Germline CDR1 reads SNHLY; CDR2 reads FYNNEI. CDR3 length equals 14 residues. V lost 6 bases to trimming and J lost 3 bases, with 11 bases between them. Here the CDR3 reads CASRTARDTGELFF. In nucleotides, the CDR3 is TGTGCCAGCAGAACTGCCCGGGACACCGGGGAGCTGTTTTTT.

This clonotype was recorded once. This sequence joins TRBV11-2 and TRBJ2-7; 12 bases match TRBD1. The CDR3 contains 15 residues. V shed 4 bases, J shed 5 bases, and the junction held 6 bases outside the gene matches. In germline, CDR1 is SGHAT, CDR2 FQNNGV. This CDR3 is CASSSAGTGGHEQYF. The CDR3, as DNA: TGTGCCAGCAGCTCCGCCGGGACAGGGGGCCACGAGCAGTACTTC.